The 26 T cell receptor beta chains listed next were all sequenced from one sample in a study of T cells in narcolepsy. The table came from immunoSEQ multiplex PCR; TCRdb's copy has only in-frame clones and leaves some out. The sample holds over 40,000 clones, 88% seen once. The sample was CD45RA- memory CD4+ T cells from PBMCs. The receptors originated from a human donor with narcolepsy.

Details on this clone: One junction end does not reproduce the germline sequence, and a read error may be involved. This rearrangement joins TRBV14 to TRBJ1-3; D gene ambiguous. The germline V gene has CDR1 SGHDN and CDR2 FVKESK. The CDR3 spans 14 residues. CDR3 residues: CASSQVTIGDTIYF. Written as DNA, the CDR3 is TGTGCCAGCAGCCAAGTGACTATTGGAGACACCATATATTTT.

V is TRBV9 and J is TRBJ1-3; D perhaps matches TRBD1 (6 bases). Germline values: CDR1 SGDLS, CDR2 YYNGEE. Trimming shortened V by 3 bases and J by 4 bases, and 20 bases separated the two germline ends. This CDR3 has 17 amino acids. CDR3 loop: CASSASTTGARGNTIYF. The CDR3 DNA follows: TGTGCCAGCAGCGCCTCCACGACGGGGGCGAGAGGAAACACCATATATTTT.

The rearrangement links TRBV28 to TRBJ1-1; 10 bases line up with TRBD1. CDR1 MDHEN and CDR2 SYDVKM come from the germline V gene. CDR3 length: 15 residues. With V trimmed by 6 bases and J by 6 bases, 10 bases remained unmatched. In DNA form, the CDR3 reads TGTGCCAGCAGAGAGGGGACAGGGGAGATGGCTGAAGCTTTCTTT. It yields the protein CASREGTGEMAEAFF.

The chain has TRBV25-1 and TRBJ2-7, with no clear D. Trimming removed 4 bases from V and 3 bases from J, with 25 bases in between. Germline-derived CDR1 and CDR2 are MGHDK and SYGVNS. The CDR3 consists of 18 residues. This CDR3 reads CASSGQNGASSKDYEQYF. DNA for the CDR3: TGTGCCAGCAGTGGACAAAACGGCGCGTCCTCTAAGGACTACGAGCAGTACTTC.

The chain uses TRBV7-2 and TRBJ1-1, with D perhaps matching TRBD1 (5 bases). Between the trimmed V and J ends, which lost 5 bases and 0 bases, there was a span of 13 bases. Germline loops: CDR1 SGHTA, CDR2 FQGNSA. The CDR3 has 15 residues. The CDR3 loop is CASSPQGRLNTEAFF. The CDR3 nucleotides are TGTGCCAGCAGCCCCCAGGGACGGTTGAACACTGAAGCTTTCTTT.

This sequence joins TRBV9 and TRBJ1-6; the match to TRBD1 covers 7 bases. Losses at the gene ends were 3 bases for V and 2 bases for J; bases not matched to a gene: 5. The CDR3 has 16 amino acids. Germline CDR1 and CDR2: SGDLS and YYNGEE. CDR3: CASSGDRAAYNSPLHF. The CDR3 DNA follows: TGTGCCAGCAGCGGAGACAGGGCCGCCTATAATTCACCCCTCCACTTT.

The chain joins TRBV29-1 to TRBJ1-1, with D unresolved. The ends were cut back, 4 bases at V and 1 base at J, with 10 bases in the middle. Germline V gives CDR1 SQVTM, CDR2 ANQGSEA. The CDR3 covers 13 residues. The CDR3 DNA is TGCAGCGTTGGTATGGTGGGGAACACTGAAGCTTTCTTT. This encodes CSVGMVGNTEAFF.

The rearrangement links TRBV7-9 to TRBJ1-2; 7 nucleotides agree with TRBD1. In germline, CDR1 is SEHNR, CDR2 FQNEAQ (reference sequence). The V and J ends lost 5 bases and 1 base, in that order; junction bases with no gene match: 7. The CDR3 consists of 15 residues. In DNA, the CDR3 is TGTGCCAGCAGCCCTCAGGGGGGGGGTAACTATGGCTACACCTTC. It codes for CASSPQGGGNYGYTF.

The chain links TRBV28 to TRBJ1-2; D may be TRBD1 (5 bases). From germline, CDR1 is MDHEN and CDR2 SYDVKM. V shed 5 bases and J shed 2 bases, with 12 bases lying between them. The CDR3 consists of 14 residues. The CDR3, as DNA: TGTGCCAGCAGTGCACCGGGGCAAAACTATGGCTACACCTTC. This translates into CASSAPGQNYGYTF.

The V and J genes are TRBV7-3 and TRBJ2-2, with 10 bases that match TRBD2. CDR3 length equals 16 residues. Germline CDR1 SGHTA, CDR2 FQGTGA. The J segment lost 4 bases and the V segment lost 4 bases, leaving 6 bases of the junction unmatched. The CDR3 DNA follows: TGTGCCAGCAGCTCAGCGGGAGGGCGCCCCACCGGGGAGCTGTTTTTT. Protein product: CASSSAGGRPTGELFF.

In this sample, this clone turned up once. The chain recombines TRBV19 with TRBJ2-1, with 11 nucleotides matching TRBD2. Germline lookup yields CDR1 LNHDA and CDR2 SQIVND (reference sequence). V was pared by 5 bases and J by 2 bases, with 2 bases of the junction left unmatched. The CDR3 totals 15 residues. The CDR3 loop is CASSLSGRAYNEQFF. Here the CDR3 DNA reads TGTGCCAGTAGTCTTAGCGGGAGGGCCTACAATGAGCAGTTCTTC.

The count of this clone is one. This chain joins TRBV6-6 and TRBJ2-2; a weak D match, TRBD2 (6 bases). This CDR3 comprises 15 residues. V gave up 6 bases and J gave up 1 base, with 12 bases separating them. CDR1 and CDR2 (germline): MNHNY, SVGAGI (reference sequence). The CDR3 DNA follows: TGTGCCAGCAGCCTCACCGGGGGGAACACCGGGGAGCTGTTTTTT. Amino acid sequence: CASSLTGGNTGELFF.

The J gene is TRBJ1-5, the V gene TRBV2, with 7 nucleotides matching TRBD1. The CDR3 is 15 amino acids. J lost 0 bases, V lost 4 bases, and 3 bases had no gene match. CDR1 is SNHLY and CDR2 is FYNNEI in the germline V gene. This chain's CDR3 is CASSAGTDSNQPQHF. The CDR3 DNA follows: TGTGCCAGCAGTGCCGGGACAGATAGCAATCAGCCCCAGCATTTT.

The V call is TRBV7-8, the J call TRBJ2-1; TRBD1 agrees at 9 bases. CDR3 length: 17 amino acids. Germline lookup yields CDR1 SGHVS and CDR2 FQNEAQ. The V and J ends lost 6 bases and 7 bases, in that order; junction bases with no gene match: 16. The chain's CDR3 is CASSSALVQGAFNEQFF. The DNA of the CDR3 is TGTGCCAGCAGTTCGGCTCTTGTACAGGGGGCTTTTAATGAGCAGTTCTTC.

The CDR3 loop reads CASIPPGSWAPGANVLTF. CDR3 coding DNA: TGTGCCAGCATCCCCCCCGGCTCCTGGGCCCCTGGGGCCAACGTCCTGACTTTC. The chain carries TRBV2 and TRBJ2-6; D gene ambiguous. The CDR3 loop spans 18 amino acids. CDR1 is SNHLY, CDR2 FYNNEI, per germline. The germline V and J ends were trimmed by 7 bases and 2 bases, with 21 bases remaining between them.

This clone has a handful of counts. The rearrangement links TRBV5-8 to TRBJ1-2, with D possibly matching TRBD1 (5 bases). Trimming removed 7 bases at V and 8 bases at J, with 18 bases between. Germline assignment: CDR1 SGHTS and CDR2 YDEGEE. The CDR3 extends over 13 amino acids. CDR3 sequence reads: CASPRTRVGGYTF. The CDR3 nucleotides are TGTGCCAGCCCGAGGACCAGGGTGGGAGGCTACACCTTC.

The gene calls are TRBV5-1 and TRBJ2-5; 7 nucleotides line up with TRBD1. The end of the DNA fits TRBJ2-7 better, so the J call may be wrong. This CDR3 spans 13 amino acids. Germline values: CDR1 SGHRS, CDR2 YFSETQ. The CDR3 loop reads CASSSGQTYEQYF. The CDR3 bases are TGCGCCAGCAGTTCGGGACAGACCTACGAGCAGTACTTC.

The CDR3 region is CASSADRDYGYTF. CDR3 DNA: TGTGCCAGCAGTGCCGACAGAGACTATGGCTACACCTTC. This sequence joins TRBV2 and TRBJ1-2; D might be TRBD1 (5 bases). The V gene's germline CDR1 is SNHLY and CDR2 FYNNEI. The CDR3 has 13 residues. V was trimmed by 4 bases and J by 3 bases, leaving 9 bases between them.

The chain joins TRBV27 to TRBJ1-1; D uncertain. Trimming took 2 bases from V and 4 from J, leaving 14 bases between them. The CDR3 covers 15 residues. Per germline, CDR1 MNHEY and CDR2 SMNVEV (reference sequence). CDR3 protein: CASSLGKGFITEAFF. CDR3 nucleotides: TGTGCCAGCAGTTTAGGAAAGGGATTTATCACTGAAGCTTTCTTT.

This clone was counted between two and nine times. The genes are TRBV18 and TRBJ2-3; D possibly uses TRBD1 or TRBD2 (5 bases each). Germline V lookup: CDR1 KGHSH, CDR2 LQKENI. The CDR3 runs to 16 residues. V lost 3 bases and J lost 0, with 13 bases in between. CDR3 in amino acids: CASSPWGTTSTDTQYF. CDR3 bases: TGTGCCAGCTCACCTTGGGGGACCACTAGCACAGATACGCAGTATTTT.

The chain has TRBV6-1 and TRBJ2-7; 11 nucleotides match TRBD2. The V segment lost 0 bases and the J segment 4 bases; nucleotides outside the gene matches: 14. The CDR3 contains 19 residues. Germline V gives CDR1 MNHNS, CDR2 SASEGT. In nucleotides, the CDR3 is TGTGCCAGCAGTGAAGCGCTGCGCCTAGCGGGGGGACGTAGGTACGAGCAGTACTTC. Amino acid sequence: CASSEALRLAGGRRYEQYF.

This clone was observed a single time. The rearrangement joins TRBV7-9 to TRBJ1-2; possible D gene TRBD1, 6 bases. Germline lookup yields CDR1 SEHNR and CDR2 FQNEAQ (reference sequence). The CDR3 is 14 residues long. The V and J ends lost 4 bases and 2 bases respectively, with 11 bases between them. The CDR3 protein is CASSSIQGNYGYTF. The CDR3 DNA sequence: TGTGCCAGCAGCTCCATTCAGGGGAACTATGGCTACACCTTC.

V and J are TRBV10-2 and TRBJ1-1; possible D gene TRBD1, 5 bases. The germline V gene has CDR1 WSHSY and CDR2 SAAADI. The ends were cut back, 2 bases at V and 1 base at J, with 14 bases in the middle. The CDR3 covers 16 residues. The CDR3 sequence: CASSEGGFSGNTEAFF. DNA for the CDR3: TGCGCCAGCAGTGAGGGGGGGTTTTCTGGGAACACTGAAGCTTTCTTT.

For the CDR3, the DNA is TGTGCCAGCAGTGAACCCGGGACAGGGGGGTACAATGAGCAGTTCTTC. Translation gives CASSEPGTGGYNEQFF. The chain links TRBV25-1 to TRBJ2-1, with 11 nucleotides matching TRBD1. Germline-derived CDR1 and CDR2 are MGHDK and SYGVNS. The ends lost 2 bases at V and 4 bases at J; junction bases unmatched: 4. This CDR3 spans 16 amino acids. The variable domain in full, with the rest retrieved from reference TRBV25-1 and TRBJ2-1, is EADIYQTPRYLVIGTGKKITLECSQTMGHDKMYWYQQDPGMELHLIHYSYGVNSTEKGDLSSESTVSRIRTEHFPLTLESARPSHTSQYLCASSEPGTGGYNEQFFGPGTRLTVL.

The chain combines TRBV4-2 with TRBJ2-3, with no clear D. The V gene lost 0 bases and the J gene lost 1 base, with 11 bases spanning the gap. The CDR3 is 16 residues long. Germline V gives CDR1 LGHNA, CDR2 YNFKEQ. CDR3 in DNA: TGTGCCAGCAGCCAAGATTGGGCGCTGGGCACAGATACGCAGTATTTT. Amino acids: CASSQDWALGTDTQYF.

This chain uses TRBV5-6 with TRBJ2-1; D uncertain. The length of the CDR3 is 14 residues. Germline CDR1 is SGHDT and CDR2 is YYEEEE. Trimming left V 6 bases short and J 7 bases short, with 17 bases between. For the CDR3, the DNA is TGTGCCAGCACCGCCGGCGCTACCCGGAATGAGCAGTTCTTC. This gives the protein CASTAGATRNEQFF. Together with reference TRBV5-6 and TRBJ2-1, the CDR3 gives the full variable domain: DAGVTQSPTHLIKTRGQQVTLRCSPKSGHDTVSWYQQALGQGPQFIFQYYEEEERQRGNFPDRFSGHQFPNYSSELNVNALLLGDSALYLCASTAGATRNEQFFGPGTRLTVL.